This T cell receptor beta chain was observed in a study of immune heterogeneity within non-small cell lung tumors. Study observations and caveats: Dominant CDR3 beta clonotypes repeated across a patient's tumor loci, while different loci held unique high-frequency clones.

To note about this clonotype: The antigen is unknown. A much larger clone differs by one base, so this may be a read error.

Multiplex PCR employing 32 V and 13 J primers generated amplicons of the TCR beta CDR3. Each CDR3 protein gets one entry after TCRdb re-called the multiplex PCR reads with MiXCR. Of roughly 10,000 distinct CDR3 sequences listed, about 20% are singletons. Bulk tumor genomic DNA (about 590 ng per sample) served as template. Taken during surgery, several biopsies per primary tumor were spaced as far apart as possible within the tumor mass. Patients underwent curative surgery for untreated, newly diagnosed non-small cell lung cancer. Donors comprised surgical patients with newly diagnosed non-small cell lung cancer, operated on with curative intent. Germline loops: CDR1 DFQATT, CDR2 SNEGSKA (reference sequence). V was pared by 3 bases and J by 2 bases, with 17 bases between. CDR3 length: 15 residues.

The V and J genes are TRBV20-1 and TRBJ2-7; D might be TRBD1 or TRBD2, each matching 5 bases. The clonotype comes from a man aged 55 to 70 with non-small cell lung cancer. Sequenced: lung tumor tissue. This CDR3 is CSARGPSWEAYEQYF. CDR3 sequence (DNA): TGCAGTGCTAGGGGACCTAGCTGGGAAGCCTACGAGCAGTACTTC.